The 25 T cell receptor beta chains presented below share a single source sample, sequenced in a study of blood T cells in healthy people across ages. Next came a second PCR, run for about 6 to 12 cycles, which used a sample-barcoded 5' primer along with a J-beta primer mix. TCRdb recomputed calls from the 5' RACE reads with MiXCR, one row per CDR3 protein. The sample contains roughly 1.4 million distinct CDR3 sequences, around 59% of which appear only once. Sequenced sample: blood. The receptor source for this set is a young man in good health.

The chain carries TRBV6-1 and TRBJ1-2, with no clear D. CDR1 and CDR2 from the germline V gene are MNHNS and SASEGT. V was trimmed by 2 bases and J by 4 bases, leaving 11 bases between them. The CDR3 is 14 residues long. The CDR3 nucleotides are TGTGCCAGCAGTGAAACGAGGGTTGGCTATGGCTACACCTTC. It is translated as CASSETRVGYGYTF.

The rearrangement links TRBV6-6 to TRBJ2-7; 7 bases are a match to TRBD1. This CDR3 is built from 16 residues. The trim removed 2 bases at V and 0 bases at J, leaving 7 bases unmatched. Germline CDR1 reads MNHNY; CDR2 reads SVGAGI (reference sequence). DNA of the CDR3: TGTGCCAGCAGTTACACCTCGGGACAGACCTCCTACGAGCAGTACTTC. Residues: CASSYTSGQTSYEQYF.

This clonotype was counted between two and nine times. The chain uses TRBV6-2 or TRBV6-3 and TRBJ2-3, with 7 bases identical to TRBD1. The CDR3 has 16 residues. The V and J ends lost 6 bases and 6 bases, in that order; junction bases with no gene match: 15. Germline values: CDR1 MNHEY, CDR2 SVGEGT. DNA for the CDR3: TGTGCCAGCAGCCTACAGAGGGGGCTTGGTATGGATACGCAGTATTTT. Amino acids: CASSLQRGLGMDTQYF.

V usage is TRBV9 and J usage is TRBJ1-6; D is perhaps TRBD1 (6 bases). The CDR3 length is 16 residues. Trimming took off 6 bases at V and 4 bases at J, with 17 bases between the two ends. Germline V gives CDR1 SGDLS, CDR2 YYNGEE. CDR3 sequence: CASNVGRGAYNSPLHF. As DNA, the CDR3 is TGTGCCAGCAACGTTGGCAGGGGCGCGTATAATTCACCCCTCCACTTT.

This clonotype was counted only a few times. CDR3: CASSSPRDPDNEQFF. CDR3 DNA sequence: TGTGCCAGCAGTTCCCCTAGAGATCCCGACAATGAGCAGTTCTTC. The chain couples TRBV7-9 to TRBJ2-1; D ambiguous. V was trimmed by 6 bases and J by 5 bases, leaving 17 bases between them. The CDR3 is made up of 15 amino acids. The V gene's germline CDR1 is SEHNR and CDR2 FQNEAQ (reference sequence).

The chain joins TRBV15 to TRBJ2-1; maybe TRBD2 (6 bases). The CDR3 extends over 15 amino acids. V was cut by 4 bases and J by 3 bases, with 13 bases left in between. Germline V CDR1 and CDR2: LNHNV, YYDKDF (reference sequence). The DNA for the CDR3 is TGTGCCACCAGCACTTTGGCGGGAAGCTACAATGAGCAGTTCTTC. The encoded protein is CATSTLAGSYNEQFF.

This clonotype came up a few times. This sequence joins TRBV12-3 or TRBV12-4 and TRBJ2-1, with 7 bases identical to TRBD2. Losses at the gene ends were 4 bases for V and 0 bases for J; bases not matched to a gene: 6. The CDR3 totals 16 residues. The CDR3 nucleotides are TGTGCCAGCAGTTCCTTAGCGGGCCGCTCCTACAATGAGCAGTTCTTC. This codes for CASSSLAGRSYNEQFF.

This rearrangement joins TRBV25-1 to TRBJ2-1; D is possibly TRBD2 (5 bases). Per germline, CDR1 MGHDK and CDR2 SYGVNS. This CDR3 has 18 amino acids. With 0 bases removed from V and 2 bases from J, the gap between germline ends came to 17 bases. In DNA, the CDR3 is TGTGCCAGCAGTGAATATCCCATTTACGGGAACCCCTACAATGAGCAGTTCTTC. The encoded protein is CASSEYPIYGNPYNEQFF.

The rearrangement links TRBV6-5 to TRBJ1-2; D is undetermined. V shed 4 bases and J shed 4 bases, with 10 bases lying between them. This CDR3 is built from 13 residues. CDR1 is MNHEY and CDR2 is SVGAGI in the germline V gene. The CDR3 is CASSLHSTYGYTF. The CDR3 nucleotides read TGTGCCAGCAGTTTGCACAGTACCTATGGCTACACCTTC.

CDR3 DNA: TGTGCCAGCAGTCCTAGCGGGTCAGTGGATACGCAGTATTTT. It encodes CASSPSGSVDTQYF. The rearrangement uses TRBV12-3 or TRBV12-4 and TRBJ2-3; 8 positions match TRBD2. The CDR3 has 14 amino acids. V shed 5 bases and J 6 bases; nucleotides not matched to a gene: 7.

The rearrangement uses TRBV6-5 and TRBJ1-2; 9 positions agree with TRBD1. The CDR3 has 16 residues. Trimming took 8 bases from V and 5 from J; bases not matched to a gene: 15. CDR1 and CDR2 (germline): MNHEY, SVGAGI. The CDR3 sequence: CASSHTGTGPAYGYTF. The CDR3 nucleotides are TGTGCCAGCTCACATACGGGGACAGGGCCGGCTTATGGCTACACCTTC.

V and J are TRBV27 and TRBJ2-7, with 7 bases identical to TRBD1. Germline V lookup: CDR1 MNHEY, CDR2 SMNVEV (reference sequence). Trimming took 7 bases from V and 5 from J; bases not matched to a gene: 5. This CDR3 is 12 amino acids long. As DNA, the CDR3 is TGTGCCAGCATGACAGGGATGAACGAGCAGTACTTC. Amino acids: CASMTGMNEQYF.

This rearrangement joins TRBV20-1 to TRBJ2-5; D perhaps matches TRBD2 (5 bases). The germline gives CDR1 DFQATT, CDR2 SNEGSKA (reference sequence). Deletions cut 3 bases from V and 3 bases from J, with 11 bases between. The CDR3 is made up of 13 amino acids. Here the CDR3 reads CSARINGKETQYF. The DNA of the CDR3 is TGCAGTGCTAGGATTAACGGGAAAGAGACCCAGTACTTC.

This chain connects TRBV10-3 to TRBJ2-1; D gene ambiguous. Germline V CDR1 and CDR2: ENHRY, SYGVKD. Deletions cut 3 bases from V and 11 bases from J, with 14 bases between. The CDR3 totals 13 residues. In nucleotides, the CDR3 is TGTGCCATCAGTGAAGTTGGGCCAAGTCAGCAGTTCTTC. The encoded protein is CAISEVGPSQQFF.

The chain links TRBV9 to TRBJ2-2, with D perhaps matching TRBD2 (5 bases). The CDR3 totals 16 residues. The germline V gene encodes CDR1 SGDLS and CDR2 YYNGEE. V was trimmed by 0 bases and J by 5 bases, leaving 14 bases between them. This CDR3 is CASSVVSEINTGELFF. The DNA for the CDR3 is TGTGCCAGCAGCGTAGTTAGCGAGATCAATACCGGGGAGCTGTTTTTT.

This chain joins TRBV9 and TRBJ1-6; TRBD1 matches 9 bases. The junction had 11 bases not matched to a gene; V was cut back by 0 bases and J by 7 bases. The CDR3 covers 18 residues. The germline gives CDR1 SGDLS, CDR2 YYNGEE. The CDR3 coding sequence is TGTGCCAGCAGCGTAGCTACTGGGACAGGGATGGGGAATTCACCCCTCCACTTT. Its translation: CASSVATGTGMGNSPLHF.

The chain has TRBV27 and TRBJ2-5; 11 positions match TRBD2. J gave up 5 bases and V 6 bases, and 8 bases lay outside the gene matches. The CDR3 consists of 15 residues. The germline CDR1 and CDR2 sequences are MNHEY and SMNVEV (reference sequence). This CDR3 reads CASRVTSGDLETQYF. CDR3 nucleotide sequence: TGTGCCAGCAGGGTGACTAGCGGGGATTTGGAGACCCAGTACTTC.

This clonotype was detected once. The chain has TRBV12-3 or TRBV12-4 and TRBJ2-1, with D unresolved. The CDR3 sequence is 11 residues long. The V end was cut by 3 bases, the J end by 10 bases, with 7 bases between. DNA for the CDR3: TGTGCCAGCAGTTTCGTCCGCGAGCAGTTCTTC. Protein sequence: CASSFVREQFF.

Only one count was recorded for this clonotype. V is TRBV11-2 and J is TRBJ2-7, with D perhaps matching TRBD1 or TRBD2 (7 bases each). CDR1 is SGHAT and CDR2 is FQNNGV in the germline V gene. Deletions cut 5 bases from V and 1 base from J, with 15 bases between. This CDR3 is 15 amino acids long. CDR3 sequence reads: CASSHRGGGSYEQYF. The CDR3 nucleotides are TGTGCCAGCAGCCACAGGGGCGGGGGATCCTACGAGCAGTACTTC.

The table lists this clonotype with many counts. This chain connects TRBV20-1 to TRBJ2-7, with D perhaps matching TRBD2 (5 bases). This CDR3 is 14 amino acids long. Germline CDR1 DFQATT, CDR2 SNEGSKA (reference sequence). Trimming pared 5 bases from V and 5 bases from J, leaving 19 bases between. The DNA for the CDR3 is TGCAGTGCTCCCCCCTTATTGGGGAGAAACGAGCAGTACTTC. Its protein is CSAPPLLGRNEQYF.

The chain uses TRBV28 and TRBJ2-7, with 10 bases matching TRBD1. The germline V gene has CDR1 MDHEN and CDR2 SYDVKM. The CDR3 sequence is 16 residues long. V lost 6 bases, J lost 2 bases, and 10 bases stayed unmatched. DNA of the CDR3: TGTGCCAGCAGAGAGACCTCCGGGACAGGGGCCTACGAGCAGTACTTC. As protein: CASRETSGTGAYEQYF.

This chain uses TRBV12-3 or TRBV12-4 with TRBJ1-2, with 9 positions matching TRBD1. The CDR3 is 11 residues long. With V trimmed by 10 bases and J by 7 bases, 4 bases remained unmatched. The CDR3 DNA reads TGTGCCAACTTACAGGGGGCTGGCTACACCTTC. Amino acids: CANLQGAGYTF.

This CDR3 is CASSANDRGFQPQHF. DNA for the CDR3: TGTGCCAGCAGCGCCAATGACAGGGGGTTTCAGCCCCAGCATTTT. V usage is TRBV6-1 and J usage is TRBJ1-5; TRBD1 matches at 9 bases. Trimming removed 6 bases from V and 6 bases from J; junction bases left unmatched: 9. Germline CDR1 and CDR2: MNHNS and SASEGT. The CDR3 sequence is 15 residues long.

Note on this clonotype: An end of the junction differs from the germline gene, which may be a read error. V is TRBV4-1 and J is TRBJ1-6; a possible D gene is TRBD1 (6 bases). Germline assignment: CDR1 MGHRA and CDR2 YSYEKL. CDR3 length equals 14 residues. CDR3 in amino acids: CASSSHGQNSPLHF. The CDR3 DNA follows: TGTGCCAGCAGCTCACATGGACAGAATTCACCCCTCCACTTT.

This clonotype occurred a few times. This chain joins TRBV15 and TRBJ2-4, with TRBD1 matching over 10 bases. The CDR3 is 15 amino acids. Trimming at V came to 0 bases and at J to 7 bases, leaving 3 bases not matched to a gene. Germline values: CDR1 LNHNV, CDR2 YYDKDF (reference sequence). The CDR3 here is CATSRDLGQGNIQYF. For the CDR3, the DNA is TGTGCCACCAGCAGAGATCTGGGACAGGGGAACATTCAGTACTTC.